These 26 T cell receptor beta chains originate from one sample sequenced in a study of CD8+ T cells in alopecia areata. Treatment meaning: oral pan-JAK inhibitor, 5-10 mg twice daily. After isolation, RNA underwent reverse transcription to generate cDNA as the sequencing template. Assay: immunoSEQ multiplex PCR; the TCRdb copy retains only in-frame clones and omits some. Here the sample spans 150,000 to 200,000 clones, roughly 66% being singletons. The source was CD4+ T cells sorted from blood, collected at week 24, from a patient treated with tofacitinib. These receptors originate from a human donor with alopecia areata.

This clone was detected a few times. The V gene is TRBV15, the J gene TRBJ1-4, with D unclear. The CDR3 has 15 amino acids. V lost 0 bases and J lost 3, with 8 bases in between. The germline V gene has CDR1 LNHNV and CDR2 YYDKDF (reference sequence). In DNA form, the CDR3 reads TGTGCCACCAGCAGAGATTCGGGGTCTAATGAAAAACTGTTTTTT. Its translation: CATSRDSGSNEKLFF. The complete variable domain, with remaining parts taken from reference TRBV15 and TRBJ1-4, reads DAMVIQNPRYQVTQFGKPVTLSCSQTLNHNVMYWYQQKSSQAPKLLFHYYDKDFNNEADTPDNFQSRRPNTSFCFLDIRSPGLGDTAMYLCATSRDSGSNEKLFFGSGTQLSVL.

V is TRBV27 and J is TRBJ2-7; D possibly corresponds to TRBD2 (6 bases). Germline V gene sequence: CDR1 MNHEY, CDR2 SMNVEV (reference sequence). Trimming stripped 2 bases from V and 7 bases from J, with 12 bases between. The CDR3 is made up of 13 amino acids. The CDR3: CASSLDAGREQYF. The CDR3 coding sequence is TGTGCCAGCAGTTTAGATGCAGGGAGGGAGCAGTACTTC.

The sample holds a few counts of this clone. The chain joins TRBV7-9 to TRBJ1-6; D is undetermined. V lost 1 base, J lost 12 bases, and 10 bases lay in between. The CDR3 covers 13 residues. Germline CDR1 is SEHNR and CDR2 is FQNEAQ (reference sequence). The CDR3 sequence is CASSLEQPLPLHF. Written as DNA, the CDR3 is TGTGCCAGCAGCTTAGAACAGCCTTTACCCCTCCACTTT.

CDR3 bases: TGCGCCAGCAGCCCCAGCCACAACGAAAACATTCAGTACTTC. It translates to CASSPSHNENIQYF. The chain links TRBV5-1 to TRBJ2-4, with D hard to call. The CDR3 has 14 residues. V lost 4 bases to trimming and J lost 5 bases, with 13 bases between them. Germline loops: CDR1 SGHRS, CDR2 YFSETQ.

The chain has TRBV15 and TRBJ2-5; 7 positions agree with TRBD1. Germline CDR1 reads LNHNV; CDR2 reads YYDKDF (reference sequence). This CDR3 comprises 12 residues. V lost 8 bases, J lost 5 bases, and 5 bases stayed unmatched. CDR3 DNA sequence: TGTGCCACCCAGGGGGTCTCGGAGACCCAGTACTTC. It translates to CATQGVSETQYF.

The rearrangement uses TRBV5-4 and TRBJ1-5; unclear D gene. This CDR3 is built from 12 residues. The germline V gene has CDR1 SGHNT and CDR2 YYREEE (reference sequence). V was clipped by 4 bases and J by 6 bases, with 8 bases between them. The CDR3 reads CASSLPGQPQHF. The CDR3, as DNA: TGTGCCAGCAGCCTCCCTGGTCAGCCCCAGCATTTT. The full variable domain, completed using reference TRBV5-4 and TRBJ1-5, is ETGVTQSPTHLIKTRGQQVTLRCSSQSGHNTVSWYQQALGQGPQFIFQYYREEENGRGNFPPRFSGLQFPNYSSELNVNALELDDSALYLCASSLPGQPQHFGDGTRLSIL.

This clone showed up just a few times. This same CDR3 is encoded by further DNA sequences in the sample. The chain is built from TRBV7-2 and TRBJ1-5, with D possibly matching TRBD1 (6 bases). Germline CDR1 is SGHTA and CDR2 is FQGNSA. V lost 5 bases and J 4 bases, leaving 9 bases between the germline ends. There are 13 residues in the CDR3. The CDR3 protein is CASSIRGNQPQHF. DNA of the CDR3: TGTGCCAGCAGCATTAGGGGGAATCAGCCCCAGCATTTT. The full variable domain, in which reference TRBV7-2 and TRBJ1-5 provide the parts outside the CDR3, is GAGVSQSPSNKVTEKGKDVELRCDPISGHTALYWYRQSLGQGLEFLIYFQGNSAPDKSGLPSDRFSAERTGGSVSTLTIQRTQQEDSAVYLCASSIRGNQPQHFGDGTRLSIL.

This clone was detected only a few times. The chain joins TRBV10-3 to TRBJ1-1; the D gene is possibly TRBD1 (6 bases). V shed 0 bases and J shed 0 bases, with 11 bases lying between them. CDR3 length: 16 residues. The V gene's germline CDR1 is ENHRY and CDR2 SYGVKD. CDR3 coding DNA: TGTGCCATCAGTGAGTCAGGGGGTCAACTGAACACTGAAGCTTTCTTT. Protein product: CAISESGGQLNTEAFF.

This chain links TRBV5-1 with TRBJ2-1; D may match TRBD1 or TRBD2 (5 bases each). CDR1 is SGHRS, CDR2 YFSETQ, per germline. Deletions cut 1 base from V and 8 bases from J, with 16 bases between. This CDR3 is 15 amino acids long. The CDR3 coding sequence is TGCGCCAGCAGCTTGCGGACTCCCCAGGGCGATGAGCAGTTCTTC. It translates to CASSLRTPQGDEQFF.

The chain has TRBV5-4 and TRBJ2-3; D is perhaps TRBD1 (5 bases). The CDR3 has 15 residues. The V end was cut by 3 bases, the J end by 4 bases, with 15 bases between. Germline V gene lookup returns CDR1 SGHNT and CDR2 YYREEE (reference sequence). The CDR3 region is CASSSGSESPDTQYF. The DNA of the CDR3 is TGTGCCAGCAGCTCAGGGTCGGAATCACCAGATACGCAGTATTTT.

A single count supports this clone. The chain couples TRBV7-3 to TRBJ2-5; D is perhaps TRBD1 or TRBD2 (5 bases each). Trimming took 5 bases from V and 2 from J, leaving 15 bases between them. The germline CDR1 and CDR2 sequences are SGHTA and FQGTGA. CDR3 length: 15 residues. The CDR3 protein is CASSRGSRTQETQYF. The DNA for the CDR3 is TGTGCCAGCAGCCGGGGTTCGAGGACACAAGAGACCCAGTACTTC.

The CDR3 sequence: CASSHPTKSSYNEQFF. The CDR3 bases are TGTGCCAGCAGCCACCCGACCAAAAGCTCCTACAATGAGCAGTTCTTC. The chain is built from TRBV14 and TRBJ2-1, with unresolved D. Germline values: CDR1 SGHDN, CDR2 FVKESK. CDR3 size: 16 residues. Between the trimmed V and J ends, which lost 3 bases and 0 bases, there was a span of 12 bases.

The gene calls are TRBV5-1 and TRBJ1-1; D is perhaps TRBD1 (5 bases). CDR3 length: 15 residues. From germline, CDR1 is SGHRS and CDR2 YFSETQ. V was pared by 1 base and J by 1 base, with 11 bases between. The chain's CDR3 is CASSLSGKGNTEAFF. Here the CDR3 DNA reads TGCGCCAGCAGCTTGTCAGGGAAGGGGAACACTGAAGCTTTCTTT.

The chain carries TRBV15 and TRBJ1-2; TRBD1 matches at 10 bases. CDR1 and CDR2 from the germline V gene are LNHNV and YYDKDF (reference sequence). CDR3 length equals 16 residues. Trimming removed 0 bases from V and 0 bases from J; junction bases left unmatched: 1. The CDR3 sequence is CATSREGTGANYGYTF. For the CDR3, the DNA is TGTGCCACCAGCAGAGAAGGGACAGGGGCTAACTATGGCTACACCTTC.

The chain has TRBV30 and TRBJ1-2; D is ambiguous. V lost 0 bases to trimming and J lost 4 bases, with 15 bases between them. The CDR3 length is 15 residues. Germline V CDR1 and CDR2: GTSNPN, SVGIG (reference sequence). CDR3 sequence reads: CAWSVPEERVYGYTF. CDR3 in DNA: TGTGCCTGGAGTGTACCAGAGGAGAGGGTCTATGGCTACACCTTC.

The rearrangement joins TRBV6-6 to TRBJ2-2; 10 nucleotides line up with TRBD2. Trimming cost V 5 bases and J 4 bases; bases outside gene matches: 4. Germline CDR1 is MNHNY and CDR2 is SVGAGI (reference sequence). CDR3 size: 15 residues. Here the CDR3 reads CASSTTSGATGELFF. For the CDR3, the DNA is TGTGCCAGCAGTACCACTAGCGGGGCCACCGGGGAGCTGTTTTTT.

There are a few counts of this clone. J is TRBJ2-3 and V is TRBV28; D may match TRBD1 or TRBD2 (6 bases each). CDR1 MDHEN and CDR2 SYDVKM come from the germline V gene. V shed 7 bases and J shed 7 bases, with 24 bases lying between them. The CDR3 is 16 amino acids. In nucleotides, the CDR3 is TGTGCCAGCACCAGGGGAGGCCCCCAGATTGGGAATACGCAGTATTTT. It is translated as CASTRGGPQIGNTQYF.

This chain links TRBV29-1 with TRBJ1-3; no definite D call. There are 11 residues in the CDR3. Germline V gene data show CDR1 as SQVTM and CDR2 as ANQGSEA. V gave up 6 bases and J gave up 4 bases, with 7 bases separating them. The CDR3 DNA reads as TGCAGCGTGAGATCCGGAAACACCATATATTTT. Translating gives CSVRSGNTIYF.

The J gene is TRBJ1-5, the V gene TRBV2; the D is unclear. Deletions cut 3 bases from V and 3 bases from J, with 9 bases between. The V gene's germline CDR1 is SNHLY and CDR2 FYNNEI. This CDR3 region has 14 residues. The CDR3 nucleotides are TGTGCCAGCAGTGACCCGAAGATCAATCAGCCCCAGCATTTT. Its translation: CASSDPKINQPQHF.

Only a few counts were recorded for this clone. CDR3 amino acids: CASSQIPGYEQYF. For the CDR3, the DNA is TGTGCCAGCAGCCAAATACCGGGGTACGAGCAGTACTTC. This rearrangement joins TRBV7-2 to TRBJ2-7, with D maybe TRBD2 (5 bases). Germline V gene data show CDR1 as SGHTA and CDR2 as FQGNSA. V lost 5 bases and J 4 bases, leaving 12 bases between the germline ends. This CDR3 contains 13 residues.

The chain is built from TRBV18 and TRBJ2-7; D perhaps matches TRBD2 (5 bases). The CDR3 is made up of 18 amino acids. V was clipped by 4 bases and J by 11 bases, with 33 bases between them. Germline V lookup: CDR1 KGHSH, CDR2 LQKENI. Here the CDR3 DNA reads TGTGCCAGCTCACAAGCCCCACCGGGAAATTCTCACGGGAAATCGGAGTACTTC. It specifies CASSQAPPGNSHGKSEYF.

This clone was observed a handful of times. The chain is built from TRBV5-6 and TRBJ2-3; a possible D gene is TRBD2 (6 bases). The germline V gene has CDR1 SGHDT and CDR2 YYEEEE. The CDR3 is made up of 14 amino acids. The germline V and J ends were trimmed by 0 bases and 2 bases, with 7 bases remaining between them. The DNA of the CDR3 is TGTGCCAGCAGCTTGGGGACTAACACAGATACGCAGTATTTT. Protein product: CASSLGTNTDTQYF.

J is TRBJ1-1 and V is TRBV30, with D uncertain. CDR3 length: 13 residues. V was clipped by 4 bases and J by 4 bases, with 13 bases between them. Germline V gene lookup returns CDR1 GTSNPN and CDR2 SVGIG (reference sequence). Written as DNA, the CDR3 is TGTGCCTGGAAGGCCCGGCTGAGCACTGAAGCTTTCTTT. Amino acids: CAWKARLSTEAFF.

CDR3 in amino acids: CAWSGRGTYNEQFF. CDR3 sequence (DNA): TGTGCCTGGAGTGGTAGGGGAACCTACAATGAGCAGTTCTTC. The V call is TRBV30, the J call TRBJ2-1; possible D gene TRBD1, 5 bases. V was pared by 1 base and J by 2 bases, with 9 bases between. This CDR3 has 14 amino acids. Germline V gene data show CDR1 as GTSNPN and CDR2 as SVGIG (reference sequence).

The rearrangement links TRBV11-2 to TRBJ2-3; a weak D match, TRBD2 (5 bases). This CDR3 spans 14 amino acids. Germline V lookup: CDR1 SGHAT, CDR2 FQNNGV. Deletions cut 8 bases from V and 0 bases from J, with 12 bases between. Written as DNA, the CDR3 is TGTGCCAGCGAGGGTAGTTCAAGCACAGATACGCAGTATTTT. Translated, it gives CASEGSSSTDTQYF.

The rearrangement joins TRBV6-5 to TRBJ2-5, with TRBD1 matching 7 bases. From germline, CDR1 is MNHEY and CDR2 SVGAGI. This CDR3 has 15 amino acids. Germline trimming cut 2 bases from V and 5 bases from J; bases unmatched to any gene: 8. The DNA of the CDR3 is TGTGCCAGCAGTTACGGACAGGCCCTGATGGAGACCCAGTACTTC. Translation: CASSYGQALMETQYF.